In its sample, the clone carrying this T cell receptor beta chain was seen many times. The sample is drawn from a study of T cell repertoires in cytomegalovirus infection. Each CDR3 protein is one row after TCRdb ran MiXCR on the reads. The profile shows fewer than 200,000 distinct CDR3 sequences, less than 9.5% of them singletons. CDR1 is SEHNR, CDR2 FQNEAQ, per germline (reference sequence). The V gene lost 4 bases and the J gene lost 8 bases, with 14 bases spanning the gap. The CDR3 has 13 amino acids. The chain joins TRBV7-9 to TRBJ1-2, with D unclear. The sample taken for sequencing was PBMCs. This sequence was found in a human donor in good health (CMV status not recorded). Some clones in this sample may be carry-over from other donors' samples. The CDR3 spells CASSSGPGGGYTF. The CDR3 DNA follows: TGTGCCAGCAGCTCAGGACCGGGCGGGGGCTACACCTTC.